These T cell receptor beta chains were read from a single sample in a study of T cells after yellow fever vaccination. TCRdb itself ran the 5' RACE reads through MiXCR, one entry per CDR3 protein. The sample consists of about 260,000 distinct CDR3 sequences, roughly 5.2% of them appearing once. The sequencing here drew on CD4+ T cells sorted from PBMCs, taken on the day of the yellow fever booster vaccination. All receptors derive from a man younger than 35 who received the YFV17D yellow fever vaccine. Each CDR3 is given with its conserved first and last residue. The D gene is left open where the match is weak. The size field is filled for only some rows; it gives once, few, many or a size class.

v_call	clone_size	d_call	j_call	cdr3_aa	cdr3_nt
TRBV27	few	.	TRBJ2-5	CASSLRGRAETQYF	TGTGCCAGCAGTTTAAGGGGAAGGGCGGAGACCCAGTACTTC
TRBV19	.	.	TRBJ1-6	CASSIRWGANSPLHF	TGTGCCAGTAGTATACGTTGGGGGGCCAATTCACCCCTCCACTTT
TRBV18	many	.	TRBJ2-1	CASSPLIAGDGEQFF	TGTGCCAGCTCACCCCTTATTGCAGGGGATGGTGAGCAGTTCTTC
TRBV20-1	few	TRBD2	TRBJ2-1	CSARAPPGLGPANDEQFF	TGCAGTGCTAGAGCGCCCCCAGGACTAGGACCGGCAAACGATGAGCAGTTCTTC
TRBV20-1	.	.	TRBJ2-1	CSAGPGTHNEQFF	TGCAGTGCTGGCCCCGGGACCCACAATGAGCAGTTCTTC
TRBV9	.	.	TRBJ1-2	CASSVARGSYGYTF	TGTGCCAGCAGCGTAGCCCGGGGGTCCTATGGCTACACCTTC
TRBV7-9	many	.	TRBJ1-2	CASSPVTENYGYTF	TGTGCCAGCAGCCCCGTTACTGAGAACTATGGCTACACCTTC
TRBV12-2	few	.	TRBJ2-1	CASRLEGQGMTYNEQFF	TGTGCAAGTCGCTTGGAGGGACAGGGGATGACATACAATGAGCAGTTCTTC
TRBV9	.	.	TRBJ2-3	CASSVGPRIAEDTQYF	TGTGCCAGCAGCGTAGGCCCCAGGATCGCGGAAGATACGCAGTATTTT
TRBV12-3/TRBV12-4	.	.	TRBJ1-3	CASSSTASSGNTIYF	TGTGCCAGCAGCTCGACAGCTAGCTCTGGAAACACCATATATTTT
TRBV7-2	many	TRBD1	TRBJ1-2	CASSPRGQGNSNGYTF	TGTGCCAGCAGCCCGAGGGGACAGGGGAATTCAAATGGCTACACCTTC
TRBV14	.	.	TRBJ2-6	CASKISLGANVLTF	TGTGCCAGCAAAATCTCTCTGGGGGCCAACGTCCTGACTTTC
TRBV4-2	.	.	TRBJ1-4	CASSQVSNEKLFF	TGTGCCAGCAGCCAAGTTTCTAATGAAAAACTGTTTTTT
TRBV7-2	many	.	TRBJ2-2	CASSFYRELFF	TGTGCCAGCAGCTTTTATCGGGAGCTGTTTTTT
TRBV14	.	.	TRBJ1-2	CASSHPGYGYTF	TGTGCCAGCAGCCACCCCGGATACGGCTACACCTTC
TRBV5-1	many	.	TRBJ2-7	CASSESPGAYEQYF	TGCGCCAGCAGCGAGAGTCCGGGGGCCTACGAGCAGTACTTC
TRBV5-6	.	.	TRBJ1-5	CASSLKWDNQPQHF	TGTGCCAGCAGCTTAAAGTGGGACAATCAGCCCCAGCATTTT
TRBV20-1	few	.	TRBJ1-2	CSASRRPFYGYTF	TGCAGTGCATCCCGACGCCCGTTCTATGGCTACACCTTC
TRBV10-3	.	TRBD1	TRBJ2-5	CATHRGQAQETQYF	TGTGCCACACACCGGGGACAGGCCCAAGAGACCCAGTACTTC
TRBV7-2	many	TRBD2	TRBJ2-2	CASSLARTSGAGELFF	TGTGCCAGCAGCTTAGCGCGGACTAGCGGGGCCGGGGAGCTGTTTTTT
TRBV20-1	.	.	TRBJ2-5	CSARMGQETQYF	TGCAGTGCTAGAATGGGACAAGAGACCCAGTACTTC
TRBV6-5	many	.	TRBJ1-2	CASSYSFGGVSGYTF	TGTGCCAGCAGTTACTCGTTTGGGGGCGTAAGTGGCTACACCTTC
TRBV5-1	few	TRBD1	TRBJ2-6	CASSYATGVAGANVLTF	TGCGCCAGCAGCTACGCGACAGGGGTAGCCGGGGCCAACGTCCTGACTTTC
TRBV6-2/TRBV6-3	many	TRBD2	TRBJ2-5	CASSAGEETQYF	TGTGCCAGCTCCGCGGGGGAAGAGACCCAGTACTTC